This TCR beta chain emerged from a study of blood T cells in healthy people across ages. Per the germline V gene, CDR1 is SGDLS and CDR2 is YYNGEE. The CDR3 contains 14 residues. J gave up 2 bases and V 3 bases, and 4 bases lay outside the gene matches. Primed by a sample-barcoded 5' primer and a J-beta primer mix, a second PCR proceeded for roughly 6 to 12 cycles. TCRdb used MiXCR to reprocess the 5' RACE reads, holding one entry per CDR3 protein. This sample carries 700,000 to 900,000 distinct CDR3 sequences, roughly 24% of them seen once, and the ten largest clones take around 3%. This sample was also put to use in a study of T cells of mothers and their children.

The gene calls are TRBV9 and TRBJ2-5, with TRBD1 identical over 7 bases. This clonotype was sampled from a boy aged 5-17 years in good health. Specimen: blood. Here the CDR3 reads CASSDGQDQETQYF. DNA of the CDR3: TGTGCCAGCAGCGATGGACAGGATCAAGAGACCCAGTACTTC.